A single sample is the source of the 20 T cell receptor beta chains below, sequenced in a study of lymphopenia after photon versus proton radiotherapy. Data came from immunoSEQ multiplex PCR; TCRdb stores just in-frame clones and leaves some out. Of about 50,000 clones in the sample, under 95% were seen once. Specimen: peripheral blood, collected from a patient treated with photon-based radiotherapy. These receptors were collected from a woman aged 40 to 50 with cholangiocarcinoma.

This chain joins TRBV30 and TRBJ2-1; 10 nucleotides line up with TRBD2. Per germline, CDR1 GTSNPN and CDR2 SVGIG (reference sequence). Trimming took 5 bases from V and 6 from J; bases not matched to a gene: 13. This CDR3 spans 16 amino acids. CDR3 loop: CAWQIYTSGKGNEQFF. The CDR3 DNA reads as TGTGCCTGGCAAATCTATACTAGCGGGAAGGGCAATGAGCAGTTCTTC.

This clone is medium-sized (0.01 to 0.1%). In the same sample, other DNA sequences code for this CDR3. This chain uses TRBV9 with TRBJ1-3, with D hard to call. Per germline, CDR1 SGDLS and CDR2 YYNGEE. Trimming pared 3 bases from V and 5 bases from J, leaving 15 bases between. The CDR3 has 15 residues. Here the CDR3 reads CASSASGGWRNTIYF. For the CDR3, the DNA is TGTGCCAGCAGCGCTTCAGGCGGTTGGAGAAACACCATATATTTT.

The CDR3 DNA sequence: TGTGCCAGCAGCCCAACACAGGGGTCACCCCTCCACTTT. It translates to CASSPTQGSPLHF. The genes are TRBV9 and TRBJ1-6; 7 positions match TRBD1. V lost 4 bases, J lost 10 bases, and 5 bases stayed unmatched. The CDR3 is made up of 13 amino acids. Germline V gene lookup returns CDR1 SGDLS and CDR2 YYNGEE.

The chain carries TRBV4-3 and TRBJ2-5; D possibly corresponds to TRBD2 (6 bases). This CDR3 region has 15 residues. V was shortened by 1 base and J by 1 base, with 10 bases between the two germline ends. In germline, CDR1 is LGHNA, CDR2 YSLEER. CDR3 sequence reads: CASSQGTTSQETQYF. CDR3 sequence (DNA): TGCGCCAGCAGCCAAGGGACTACCTCCCAAGAGACCCAGTACTTC.

The V and J genes are TRBV5-6 and TRBJ2-1, with 9 nucleotides matching TRBD2. V shed 0 bases, J shed 6 bases, and the junction held 4 bases outside the gene matches. The CDR3 runs 15 residues. Germline CDR1 SGHDT, CDR2 YYEEEE. The CDR3 loop reads CASSLVAGGTNEQFF. The CDR3 DNA reads TGTGCCAGCAGCTTGGTGGCGGGGGGGACCAATGAGCAGTTCTTC.

The chain couples TRBV28 to TRBJ2-1; D is possibly TRBD1 (6 bases). Germline loops: CDR1 MDHEN, CDR2 SYDVKM. The V end lost 6 bases, the J end lost 9 bases, and 18 bases lay between the germline ends. The CDR3 length is 14 residues. The DNA of the CDR3 is TGTGCCAGCAGACCGATTGGGAAAGGGGGTGAGCAGTTCTTC. This sequence encodes CASRPIGKGGEQFF. The full variable domain, in which reference TRBV28 and TRBJ2-1 provide the parts outside the CDR3, is DVKVTQSSRYLVKRTGEKVFLECVQDMDHENMFWYRQDPGLGLRLIYFSYDVKMKEKGDIPEGYSVSREKKERFSLILESASTNQTSMYLCASRPIGKGGEQFFGPGTRLTVL.

This sequence joins TRBV5-5 and TRBJ2-3; D call uncertain. V dropped 4 bases and J dropped 5 bases, with 17 bases sitting between them. This CDR3 comprises 15 residues. Germline V gene lookup returns CDR1 SGHKS and CDR2 YYEKEE (reference sequence). CDR3 region: CASSPVPSRRDTQYF. The CDR3 DNA sequence: TGTGCCAGCAGCCCAGTACCGTCCCGTCGAGATACGCAGTATTTT.

The chain recombines TRBV7-6 with TRBJ1-1; D gene ambiguous. The CDR3 is 13 amino acids. Germline CDR1 is SGHVS and CDR2 is FNYEAQ. Trimming pared 5 bases from V and 1 base from J, leaving 8 bases between. CDR3 in DNA: TGTGCCAGCAGCGCGATAACGAACACTGAAGCTTTCTTT. Protein sequence: CASSAITNTEAFF.

The J gene is TRBJ2-2, the V gene TRBV10-3, with 7 bases lining up with TRBD1. Germline CDR1 reads ENHRY; CDR2 reads SYGVKD. There are 14 residues in the CDR3. V gave up 6 bases and J gave up 0 bases; unmatched junction bases: 1. CDR3 DNA: TGTGCCATCAGGGGGACAGCGAACACCGGGGAGCTGTTTTTT. Translated: CAIRGTANTGELFF.

CDR3 nucleotides: TGTGCCAGCAGCGACCCGGCGGGGGGCCACAATGAGCAGTTCTTC. Translated: CASSDPAGGHNEQFF. The chain has TRBV9 and TRBJ2-1, with 8 bases matching TRBD2. This CDR3 spans 15 amino acids. J lost 5 bases, V lost 3 bases, and 7 bases had no gene match. The germline CDR1 and CDR2 sequences are SGDLS and YYNGEE.

The rearrangement joins TRBV30 to TRBJ1-6; the D is unclear. The germline CDR1 and CDR2 sequences are GTSNPN and SVGIG (reference sequence). Trimming shortened V by 5 bases and J by 0 bases, and 17 bases separated the two germline ends. The CDR3 spans 17 residues. The CDR3 DNA reads as TGTGCCTGGGAATCTCTGGCGTCATTCTCCTATAATTCACCCCTCCACTTT. Protein: CAWESLASFSYNSPLHF.

This sequence joins TRBV9 and TRBJ1-2; possible D gene TRBD1, 5 bases. Germline lookup yields CDR1 SGDLS and CDR2 YYNGEE. This CDR3 is 13 amino acids long. Trimming stripped 3 bases from V and 6 bases from J, with 12 bases between. The CDR3 region has the DNA TGTGCCAGCAGCGCCGGGTTGGGGGATGGCTACACCTTC. Translating gives CASSAGLGDGYTF. The entire variable domain, with the rest obtained from reference TRBV9 and TRBJ1-2, is as follows: DSGVTQTPKHLITATGQRVTLRCSPRSGDLSVYWYQQSLDQGLQFLIQYYNGEERAKGNILERFSAQQFPDLHSELNLSSLELGDSALYFCASSAGLGDGYTFGSGTRLTVV.

The chain combines TRBV5-1 with TRBJ1-4; D is perhaps TRBD1 (5 bases). CDR1 is SGHRS and CDR2 is YFSETQ in the germline V gene. Deletions cut 0 bases from V and 8 bases from J, with 11 bases between. The CDR3 runs to 14 residues. The CDR3 DNA follows: TGCGCCAGCAGCTTGGAGAGGGGTGGCGAAAAACTGTTTTTT. As protein: CASSLERGGEKLFF.

The chain recombines TRBV5-1 with TRBJ2-1, with TRBD1 as a possible D gene (6 bases). Trimming cost V 7 bases and J 15 bases, with 23 bases left between them. This CDR3 is 13 amino acids long. Looked up from germline, CDR1 is SGHRS and CDR2 is YFSETQ. The CDR3 DNA reads TGCGCCAGCGGGGACGTTTCGGGACATATGCTGTTCTTC. Translation gives CASGDVSGHMLFF.

The genes are TRBV7-3 and TRBJ2-1; TRBD1 matches at 8 bases. Germline trimming cut 5 bases from V and 7 bases from J; bases unmatched to any gene: 1. Germline lookup yields CDR1 SGHTA and CDR2 FQGTGA. This CDR3 spans 12 amino acids. CDR3 in amino acids: CASSTGGNEQFF. The DNA of the CDR3 is TGTGCCAGCAGCACAGGGGGGAATGAGCAGTTCTTC.

The rearrangement links TRBV5-8 to TRBJ2-5; maybe TRBD2 (5 bases). The V gene lost 1 base and the J gene lost 5 bases, with 15 bases spanning the gap. CDR1 and CDR2 from the germline V gene are SGHTS and YDEGEE. This CDR3 region has 15 residues. The CDR3 region has the DNA TGTGCCAGCAGCTTGCGACGGGCAGGCGGGGAGACCCAGTACTTC. Its translation is CASSLRRAGGETQYF.

This sequence joins TRBV19 and TRBJ2-1; unclear D gene. V gave up 4 bases and J gave up 1 base, with 11 bases separating them. Germline V gives CDR1 LNHDA, CDR2 SQIVND (reference sequence). This CDR3 is 15 amino acids long. CDR3 nucleotide sequence: TGTGCCAGTAGTAAGGCGTACGTATCCTACAATGAGCAGTTCTTC. As protein: CASSKAYVSYNEQFF.

CDR3 loop: CASSGTAVGTEAFF. As DNA, the CDR3 is TGTGCCAGCTCAGGGACGGCTGTCGGCACTGAAGCTTTCTTT. The chain carries TRBV6-1 and TRBJ1-1; D possibly corresponds to TRBD1 (5 bases). The germline CDR1 and CDR2 sequences are MNHNS and SASEGT. Trimming stripped 8 bases from V and 4 bases from J, with 17 bases between. The length of the CDR3 is 14 residues.

The chain is built from TRBV9 and TRBJ2-5, with TRBD2 matching over 10 bases. From germline, CDR1 is SGDLS and CDR2 YYNGEE. This CDR3 comprises 15 residues. V was pared by 2 bases and J by 5 bases, with 6 bases of the junction left unmatched. The DNA for the CDR3 is TGTGCCAGCAGCGTCCGACTAGCGGGCGATGAGACCCAGTACTTC. Its translation is CASSVRLAGDETQYF.

This clone was counted once. This chain uses TRBV9 with TRBJ2-7; tentatively, D is TRBD1 (6 bases). CDR1 and CDR2 from the germline V gene are SGDLS and YYNGEE. Trimming took 0 bases from V and 3 from J, leaving 10 bases between them. CDR3 length: 14 amino acids. This chain's CDR3 is CASSVEWGHYEQYF. CDR3 nucleotides: TGTGCCAGCAGCGTAGAATGGGGGCACTACGAGCAGTACTTC. The full variable domain, in which reference TRBV9 and TRBJ2-7 provide the parts outside the CDR3, is DSGVTQTPKHLITATGQRVTLRCSPRSGDLSVYWYQQSLDQGLQFLIQYYNGEERAKGNILERFSAQQFPDLHSELNLSSLELGDSALYFCASSVEWGHYEQYFGPGTRLTVT.